This note documents a single T cell receptor beta chain sequence. Construction of the TCRbeta library involved unique molecular identifiers. MiXCR, run by TCRdb on the PCR reads, gives a single entry per CDR3 protein. The sample contains 380,000 or so distinct CDR3 sequences, about an eighth of which appear only once. The source of the sample is a study of T-cell reconstitution after alpha-beta-depleted transplantation in children. V gave up 5 bases and J gave up 8 bases; unmatched junction bases: 8. The CDR3 contains 13 residues. Per the germline V gene, CDR1 is LNHDA and CDR2 is SQIVND (reference sequence).

The chain links TRBV19 to TRBJ1-2, with 7 positions matching TRBD1. The input for sequencing was PBMCs, taken from the stem cell graft. This receptor was obtained from a human donor who donated a stem cell graft to a child with Fanconi anemia. Written as DNA, the CDR3 is TGTGCCAGTAGTGAACACAGGGGCGAGGGCTACACCTTC. Translated, it gives CASSEHRGEGYTF.